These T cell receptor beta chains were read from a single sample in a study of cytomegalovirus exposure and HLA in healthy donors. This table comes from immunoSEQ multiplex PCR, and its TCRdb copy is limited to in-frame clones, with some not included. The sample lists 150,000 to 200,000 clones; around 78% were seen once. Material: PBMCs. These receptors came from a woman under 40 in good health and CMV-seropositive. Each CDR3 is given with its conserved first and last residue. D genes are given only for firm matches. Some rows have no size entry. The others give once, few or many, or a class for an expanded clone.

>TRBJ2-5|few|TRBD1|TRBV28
CASRGQGKETQYF
TGTGCCAGTAGGGGACAGGGAAAAGAGACCCAGTACTTC
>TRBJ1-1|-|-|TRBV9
CASSDTGRTEAFF
TGTGCCAGCAGCGACACAGGGCGCACTGAAGCTTTCTTT
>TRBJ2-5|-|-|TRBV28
CASEAGSQETQYF
TGTGCCAGCGAAGCGGGTTCGCAAGAGACCCAGTACTTC
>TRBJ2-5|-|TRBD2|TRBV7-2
CASSSGLAEGETQYF
TGTGCCAGCAGCTCAGGACTAGCTGAGGGGGAGACCCAGTACTTC
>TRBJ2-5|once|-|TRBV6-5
CASSYYSGLETQYF
TGTGCCAGCAGTTATTATTCAGGGCTCGAGACCCAGTACTTC
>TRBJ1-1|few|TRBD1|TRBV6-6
CASSQRDRAAPGAFF
TGTGCCAGCAGCCAGCGGGACAGGGCCGCTCCAGGGGCTTTCTTT
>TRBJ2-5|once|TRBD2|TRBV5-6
CASSLRSGRAYETQYF
TGTGCCAGCAGCTTGCGTAGCGGGAGGGCCTATGAGACCCAGTACTTC
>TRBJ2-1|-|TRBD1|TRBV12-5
CASVDSDRGQWSYNEQFF
TGTGCTAGTGTCGACTCGGACAGGGGGCAATGGTCCTACAATGAGCAGTTCTTC
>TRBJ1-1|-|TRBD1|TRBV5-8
CASSGGDRPNTEAFF
TGTGCCAGCAGCGGGGGGGACAGGCCGAACACTGAAGCTTTCTTT
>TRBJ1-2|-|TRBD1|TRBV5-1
CASSLDGGRGQGVSYGYTF
TGCGCCAGCAGCTTGGACGGCGGTAGGGGACAGGGAGTGAGCTATGGCTACACCTTC
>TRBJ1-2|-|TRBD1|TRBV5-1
CASSPTGDSNYGYTF
TGCGCCAGCAGCCCAACAGGGGATTCTAACTATGGCTACACCTTC
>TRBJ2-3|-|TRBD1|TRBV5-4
CASSRDRDTDTQYF
TGTGCCAGCAGCCGGGACAGGGATACAGATACGCAGTATTTT
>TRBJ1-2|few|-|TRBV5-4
CASSAYRYDGYTF
TGTGCCAGCAGCGCCTACCGGTACGATGGCTACACCTTC
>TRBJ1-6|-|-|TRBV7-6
CASSPLTLPSRIHF
TGTGCCAGCAGCCCGCTGACTCTTCCGTCAAGGATCCACTTT
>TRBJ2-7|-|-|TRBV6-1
CASSEIGQSAYEQYF
TGTGCCAGCAGTGAAATTGGACAGTCGGCCTACGAGCAGTACTTC
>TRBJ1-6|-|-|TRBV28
CASSLPRQSSYNSPLHF
TGTGCCAGCAGTTTACCTAGACAGAGCTCCTATAATTCACCCCTCCACTTT
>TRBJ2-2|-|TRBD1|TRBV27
CASRTLAGQGYTGELFF
TGTGCCAGCAGAACTCTCGCGGGACAGGGATACACCGGGGAGCTGTTTTTT
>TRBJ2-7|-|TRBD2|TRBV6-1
CASSGLAGSSYEQYF
TGTGCCAGCAGTGGACTAGCGGGAAGCTCCTACGAGCAGTACTTC
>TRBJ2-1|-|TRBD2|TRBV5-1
CASSFLAGGPPEQFF
TGCGCCAGCAGCTTCCTAGCGGGGGGGCCCCCTGAGCAGTTCTTC
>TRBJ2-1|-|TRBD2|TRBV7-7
CASSTGLAGGPYNEQFF
TGTGCCAGCAGCACCGGACTAGCGGGAGGACCCTACAATGAGCAGTTCTTC
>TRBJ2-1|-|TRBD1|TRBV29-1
CSVDRQGPYNEQFF
TGCAGCGTTGATCGACAGGGCCCCTACAATGAGCAGTTCTTC
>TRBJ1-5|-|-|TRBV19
CASSVRQYNQPQHF
TGTGCCAGTAGTGTCCGACAGTACAATCAGCCCCAGCATTTT
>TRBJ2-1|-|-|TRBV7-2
CASSLVWPNEQFF
TGTGCCAGCAGCTTGGTTTGGCCCAATGAGCAGTTCTTC
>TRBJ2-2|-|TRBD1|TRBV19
CASSIRTGDITGELFF
TGTGCCAGTAGTATCAGGACAGGGGACATCACCGGGGAGCTGTTTTTT
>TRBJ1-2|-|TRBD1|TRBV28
CASSLYGTGAGYTF
TGTGCCAGCAGTTTATATGGGACAGGGGCGGGCTACACCTTC
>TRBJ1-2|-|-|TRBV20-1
CSAIHTGYTF
TGCAGTGCTATACACACGGGCTACACCTTC
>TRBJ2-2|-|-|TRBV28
CASIWTDNTGELFF
TGTGCCAGCATTTGGACAGATAACACCGGGGAGCTGTTTTTT
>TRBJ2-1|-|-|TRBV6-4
CASSDSSSAHNEQFF
TGTGCCAGCAGTGACTCCTCTAGCGCTCACAATGAGCAGTTCTTC
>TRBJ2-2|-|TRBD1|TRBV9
CASSVPNRGRNTGELFF
TGTGCCAGCAGCGTTCCCAACAGGGGCCGAAACACCGGGGAGCTGTTTTTT
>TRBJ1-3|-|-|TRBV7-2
CASSFDYSGNTIYF
TGTGCCAGCAGCTTTGACTACTCTGGAAACACCATATATTTT
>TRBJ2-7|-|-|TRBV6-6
CASSPSYEQYF
TGTGCCAGCAGTCCTTCCTACGAGCAGTACTTC
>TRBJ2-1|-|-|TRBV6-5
CASSYSGGEQFF
TGTGCCAGCAGTTACTCCGGTGGTGAGCAGTTCTTC
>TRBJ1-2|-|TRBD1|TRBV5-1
CASSSTGQTYGYTF
TGCGCCAGCAGCTCTACGGGACAGACTTATGGCTACACCTTC